The clone carrying this T cell receptor beta chain was picked up many times. This sample was taken from a study of molecular identifiers for immune sequencing clone quantification. CDR1 and CDR2 (germline): SNHLY, FYNNEI. Trimming cost V 3 bases and J 9 bases, with 21 bases left between them. There are 16 residues in the CDR3. One entry per CDR3 protein, called by TCRdb with MiXCR from the PCR reads. The sample holds hundreds of thousands of distinct CDR3 sequences, less than 30% seen once. The rearrangement links TRBV2 to TRBJ2-1; either TRBD1 or TRBD2 may supply D (5 bases each). Sequencing was done on a sample of naive CD8+ T cells from blood, with Jurkat cell RNA spiked in. Specified subset: FACS-sorted CD8+CD4-CCR7+CD45RA+ naive T cells. The sequence was obtained from a human donor in good health. Some libraries in this study had Jurkat cell RNA spiked in. In nucleotides, the CDR3 is TGTGCCAGCAGTGATTTGGGGACGGTCCCTGGGGGTGAGCAGTTCTTC. This sequence encodes CASSDLGTVPGGEQFF.